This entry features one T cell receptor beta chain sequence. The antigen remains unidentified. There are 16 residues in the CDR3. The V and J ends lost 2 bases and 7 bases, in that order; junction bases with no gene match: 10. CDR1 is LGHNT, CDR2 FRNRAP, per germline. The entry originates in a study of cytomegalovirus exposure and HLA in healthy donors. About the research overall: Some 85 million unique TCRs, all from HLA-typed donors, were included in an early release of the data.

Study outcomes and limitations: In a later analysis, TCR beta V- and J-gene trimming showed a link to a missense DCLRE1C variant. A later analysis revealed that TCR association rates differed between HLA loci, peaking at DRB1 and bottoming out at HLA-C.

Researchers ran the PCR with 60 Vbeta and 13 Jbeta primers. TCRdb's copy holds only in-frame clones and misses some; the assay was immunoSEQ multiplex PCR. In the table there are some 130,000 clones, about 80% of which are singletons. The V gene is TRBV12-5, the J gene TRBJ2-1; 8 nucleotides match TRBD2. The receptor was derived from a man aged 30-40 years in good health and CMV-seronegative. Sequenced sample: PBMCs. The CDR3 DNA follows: TGTGCTAGTGGTTTGAGGGGGTCTAGCGGGCATAATGAGCAGTTCTTC. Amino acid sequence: CASGLRGSSGHNEQFF.